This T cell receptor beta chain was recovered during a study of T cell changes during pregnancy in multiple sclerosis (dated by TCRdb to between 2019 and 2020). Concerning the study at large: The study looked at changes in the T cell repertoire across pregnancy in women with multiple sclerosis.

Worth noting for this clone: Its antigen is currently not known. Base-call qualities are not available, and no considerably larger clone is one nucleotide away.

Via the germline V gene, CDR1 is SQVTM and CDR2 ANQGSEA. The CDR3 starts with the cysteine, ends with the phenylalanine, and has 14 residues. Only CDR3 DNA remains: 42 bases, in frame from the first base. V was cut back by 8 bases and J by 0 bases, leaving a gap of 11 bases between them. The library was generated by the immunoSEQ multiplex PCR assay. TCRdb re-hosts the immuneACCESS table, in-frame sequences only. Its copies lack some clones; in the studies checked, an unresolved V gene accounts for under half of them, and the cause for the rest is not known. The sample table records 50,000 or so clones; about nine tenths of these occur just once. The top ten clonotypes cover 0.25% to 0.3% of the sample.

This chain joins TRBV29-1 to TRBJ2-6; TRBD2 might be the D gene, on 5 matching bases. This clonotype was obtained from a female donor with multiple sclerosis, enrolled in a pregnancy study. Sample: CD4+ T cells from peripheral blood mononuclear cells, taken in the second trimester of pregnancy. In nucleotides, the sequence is TGCAGCATTACTCGGGGCTCTGGGGCCAACGTCCTGACTTTC. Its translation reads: CSITRGSGANVLTF.